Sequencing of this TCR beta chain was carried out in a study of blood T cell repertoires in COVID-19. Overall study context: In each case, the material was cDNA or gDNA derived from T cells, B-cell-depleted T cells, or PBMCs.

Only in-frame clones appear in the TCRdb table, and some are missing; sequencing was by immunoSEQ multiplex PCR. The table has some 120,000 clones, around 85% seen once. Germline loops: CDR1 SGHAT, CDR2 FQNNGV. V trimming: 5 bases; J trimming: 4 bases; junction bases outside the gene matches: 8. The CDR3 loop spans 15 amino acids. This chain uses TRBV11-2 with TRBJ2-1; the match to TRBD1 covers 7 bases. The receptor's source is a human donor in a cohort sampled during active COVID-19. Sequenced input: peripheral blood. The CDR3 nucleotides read TGTGCCAGCAGCCCCTCCAGGGGGTTTTACAATGAGCAGTTCTTC. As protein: CASSPSRGFYNEQFF.